This passage covers 25 T cell receptor beta chains from one sample sequenced in a study of blood T cell repertoires in COVID-19. Sequencing was performed with immunoSEQ multiplex PCR; in TCRdb, only in-frame clones are kept and a portion is missing. Among around 450,000 clones listed, around nine tenths were seen once. Material for sequencing was peripheral blood. The receptors here all came from a woman aged 25 to 39 with acute or convalescent COVID-19.

The rearrangement joins TRBV6-1 to TRBJ2-7, with D perhaps matching TRBD1 (5 bases). The CDR3 runs to 15 residues. Trimming shortened V by 3 bases and J by 2 bases, and 14 bases separated the two germline ends. Germline V CDR1 and CDR2: MNHNS, SASEGT. CDR3 coding DNA: TGTGCCAGCAGTGACCTCGGAGACAGACCCTACGAGCAGTACTTC. Translated, it gives CASSDLGDRPYEQYF.

V and J are TRBV6-1 and TRBJ1-4; D call uncertain. The germline V gene has CDR1 MNHNS and CDR2 SASEGT. The CDR3 loop spans 16 amino acids. V was clipped by 0 bases and J by 4 bases, with 12 bases between them. This CDR3 reads CASSEARAGVNEKLFF. The CDR3 nucleotides read TGTGCCAGCAGTGAAGCGAGGGCTGGGGTTAATGAAAAACTGTTTTTT.

The chain combines TRBV27 with TRBJ2-3; 8 bases fit TRBD2. CDR3 size: 16 residues. CDR1 and CDR2 (germline): MNHEY, SMNVEV (reference sequence). Germline trimming cut 2 bases from V and 0 bases from J; bases unmatched to any gene: 4. CDR3 region: CASSLDRGGSTDTQYF. The CDR3 DNA sequence: TGTGCCAGCAGTTTAGACCGGGGGGGCAGCACAGATACGCAGTATTTT.

The chain joins TRBV13 to TRBJ2-5; D is perhaps TRBD2 (6 bases). CDR3 length equals 14 residues. The germline CDR1 and CDR2 sequences are PRHDT and FYEKMQ (reference sequence). V lost 3 bases and J 0 bases, leaving 8 bases between the germline ends. CDR3 region: CASSFRDYQETQYF. The CDR3 bases are TGTGCCAGCAGCTTCCGGGACTACCAAGAGACCCAGTACTTC.

V and J are TRBV11-2 and TRBJ1-6, with 9 nucleotides matching TRBD1. The CDR3 runs 18 residues. Germline CDR1 reads SGHAT; CDR2 reads FQNNGV. The junction had 6 bases not matched to a gene; V was cut back by 3 bases and J by 0 bases. The CDR3 spells CASSLRTGGGSYNSPLHF. The CDR3 DNA is TGTGCCAGCAGCTTGAGAACAGGGGGCGGCTCCTATAATTCACCCCTCCACTTT.

This clone was observed once. The chain links TRBV12-5 to TRBJ2-5; D is uncertain. V was clipped by 3 bases and J by 7 bases, with 6 bases between them. The germline V gene has CDR1 LGHNT and CDR2 FRNRAP. This CDR3 comprises 11 residues. The CDR3: CASGFGGTQYF. DNA of the CDR3: TGTGCTAGTGGTTTCGGTGGGACCCAGTACTTC.

This clone was detected once. The chain recombines TRBV7-9 with TRBJ1-4, with 9 bases fitting TRBD1. V gave up 5 bases and J gave up 8 bases; unmatched junction bases: 9. The CDR3 has 15 residues. Germline CDR1 and CDR2: SEHNR and FQNEAQ (reference sequence). The CDR3 nucleotides read TGTGCCAGCAGCCAGAGGACAGGGGCGCTAGAAAAACTGTTTTTT. It encodes CASSQRTGALEKLFF.

The table lists this clone with a few counts. V is TRBV11-1 and J is TRBJ2-1; no firm D call. The CDR3 loop spans 15 amino acids. Between the trimmed V and J ends, which lost 2 bases and 3 bases, there was a span of 11 bases. CDR1 and CDR2 from the germline V gene are SGHAT and FQDESV (reference sequence). CDR3 region: CASSLQGRNYNEQFF. DNA for the CDR3: TGTGCCAGCAGCTTACAAGGCAGGAACTACAATGAGCAGTTCTTC.

This chain joins TRBV5-1 and TRBJ1-1; 8 bases align to TRBD1. The CDR3 spans 16 residues. Germline V gene data show CDR1 as SGHRS and CDR2 as YFSETQ. With V trimmed by 3 bases and J by 2 bases, 9 bases remained unmatched. This CDR3 reads CASSSGQGGRNTEAFF. Written as DNA, the CDR3 is TGCGCCAGCAGCTCCGGACAGGGAGGGAGAAACACTGAAGCTTTCTTT.

The chain links TRBV27 to TRBJ2-7, with D possibly TRBD1 on 6 matching bases. From germline, CDR1 is MNHEY and CDR2 SMNVEV (reference sequence). V dropped 5 bases and J dropped 0 bases, with 14 bases sitting between them. The length of the CDR3 is 15 residues. CDR3 DNA sequence: TGTGCCAGCAGTCCCCGTGGGGACATCTCCTACGAGCAGTACTTC. Encoded protein: CASSPRGDISYEQYF.

The chain employs TRBV9 and TRBJ2-7, with TRBD1 matching 10 bases. Germline assignment: CDR1 SGDLS and CDR2 YYNGEE. This CDR3 contains 16 residues. V lost 2 bases and J lost 2; bases outside the gene matches: 7. CDR3 in DNA: TGTGCCAGCAGCGTGACAGGGGGCCTAATTCCCTACGAGCAGTACTTC. This sequence encodes CASSVTGGLIPYEQYF.

The rearrangement uses TRBV6-5 and TRBJ2-5, with TRBD1 as a possible D gene (5 bases). The ends were cut back, 7 bases at V and 4 bases at J, with 13 bases in the middle. Germline lookup yields CDR1 MNHEY and CDR2 SVGAGI. The CDR3 runs to 13 residues. The CDR3 DNA is TGTGCCAGCACCTTGACAGAAGGAGAGACCCAGTACTTC. Amino acids: CASTLTEGETQYF.

J is TRBJ2-5 and V is TRBV27, with 8 bases matching TRBD1. From germline, CDR1 is MNHEY and CDR2 SMNVEV (reference sequence). V gave up 6 bases and J gave up 5 bases; unmatched junction bases: 8. This CDR3 contains 14 residues. The CDR3 sequence: CASRGRQGWETQYF. CDR3 bases: TGTGCCAGCAGGGGCCGACAGGGGTGGGAGACCCAGTACTTC.

The genes are TRBV5-1 and TRBJ2-3; 9 nucleotides match TRBD2. Germline V lookup: CDR1 SGHRS, CDR2 YFSETQ. With 5 bases clipped from V and 0 bases from J, the junction kept 1 base outside the gene matches. This CDR3 comprises 14 residues. The CDR3 bases are TGCGCCAGCAGTAGCGGGAGTAGCACAGATACGCAGTATTTT. Protein product: CASSSGSSTDTQYF.

The rearrangement joins TRBV9 to TRBJ2-3; 8 nucleotides align to TRBD1. This CDR3 contains 14 residues. V shed 3 bases, J shed 6 bases, and the junction held 6 bases outside the gene matches. In germline, CDR1 is SGDLS, CDR2 YYNGEE. The CDR3 is CASSATGVGDTQYF. The CDR3, as DNA: TGTGCCAGCAGCGCGACAGGGGTTGGGGATACGCAGTATTTT.

V usage is TRBV2 and J usage is TRBJ1-2; D is unclear. The germline CDR1 and CDR2 sequences are SNHLY and FYNNEI. Trimming pared 1 base from V and 4 bases from J, leaving 7 bases between. The CDR3 spans 13 residues. CDR3 sequence reads: CASSEVTVYGYTF. As DNA, the CDR3 is TGTGCCAGCAGTGAAGTTACGGTCTATGGCTACACCTTC. The full variable domain, completed using reference TRBV2 and TRBJ1-2, is EPEVTQTPSHQVTQMGQEVILRCVPISNHLYFYWYRQILGQKVEFLVSFYNNEISEKSEIFDDQFSVERPDGSNFTLKIRSTKLEDSAMYFCASSEVTVYGYTFGSGTRLTVV.

The V gene is TRBV2, the J gene TRBJ1-1; possibly TRBD1 for D (5 bases). Trimming cost V 7 bases and J 10 bases, with 19 bases left between them. This CDR3 contains 13 residues. Germline loops: CDR1 SNHLY, CDR2 FYNNEI. The chain's CDR3 is CASIQTVSGGAFF. The DNA for the CDR3 is TGTGCCAGCATACAGACAGTGAGCGGGGGAGCTTTCTTT. Looking up the rest from reference TRBV2 and TRBJ1-1 gives the full variable domain: EPEVTQTPSHQVTQMGQEVILRCVPISNHLYFYWYRQILGQKVEFLVSFYNNEISEKSEIFDDQFSVERPDGSNFTLKIRSTKLEDSAMYFCASIQTVSGGAFFGQGTRLTVV.

This sequence joins TRBV5-4 and TRBJ2-3; 10 bases agree with TRBD1. In germline, CDR1 is SGHNT, CDR2 YYREEE (reference sequence). Trimming cost V 6 bases and J 2 bases; bases outside gene matches: 6. The CDR3 has 15 amino acids. In DNA, the CDR3 is TGTGCCAGCACCCGGACAGGGGGATTCACAGATACGCAGTATTTT. Translation: CASTRTGGFTDTQYF.

The chain carries TRBV28 and TRBJ2-3; the D is unclear. The germline V gene has CDR1 MDHEN and CDR2 SYDVKM. V shed 5 bases and J shed 6 bases, with 6 bases lying between them. The CDR3 extends over 11 amino acids. CDR3 bases: TGTGCCAGCAGTGAGAGGGATACGCAGTATTTT. This codes for CASSERDTQYF.

This rearrangement joins TRBV7-6 to TRBJ2-7; maybe TRBD2 (5 bases). Germline V gene lookup returns CDR1 SGHVS and CDR2 FNYEAQ. V shed 3 bases and J shed 5 bases, with 8 bases lying between them. The CDR3 has 12 residues. The CDR3 DNA follows: TGTGCCAGCAGCTTCCCCGGGGACGAGCAGTACTTC. Translating it yields CASSFPGDEQYF.

The chain is built from TRBV5-1 and TRBJ2-3; 7 nucleotides match TRBD2. J lost 5 bases, V lost 0 bases, and 3 bases had no gene match. The CDR3 contains 14 residues. Germline CDR1 and CDR2: SGHRS and YFSETQ. This CDR3 is CASSLDSGIDTQYF. DNA of the CDR3: TGCGCCAGCAGCTTGGACAGCGGGATAGATACGCAGTATTTT.

This rearrangement joins TRBV24-1 to TRBJ2-1; D not resolved. V gave up 7 bases and J gave up 11 bases, with 11 bases separating them. Germline V gene lookup returns CDR1 KGHDR and CDR2 SFDVKD. This CDR3 contains 11 residues. CDR3 sequence: CATRDMSKQFF. In nucleotides, the CDR3 is TGTGCCACCAGAGACATGTCAAAGCAGTTCTTC.

V is TRBV7-9 and J is TRBJ1-1; 12 bases are shared with TRBD1. Germline V CDR1 and CDR2: SEHNR, FQNEAQ (reference sequence). This CDR3 has 16 amino acids. Losses at the gene ends were 4 bases for V and 3 bases for J; bases not matched to a gene: 6. CDR3 in DNA: TGTGCCAGCAGCTCAGGGACAGGGGGCTGGGACACTGAAGCTTTCTTT. This encodes CASSSGTGGWDTEAFF.

This rearrangement joins TRBV4-2 to TRBJ2-5; 10 nucleotides agree with TRBD1. CDR3 length equals 18 residues. With V trimmed by 5 bases and J by 5 bases, 17 bases remained unmatched. The V gene's germline CDR1 is LGHNA and CDR2 YNFKEQ. The CDR3 DNA is TGTGCCAGCAGCGCGGACTTTTTGGTGGGGACAGGGGTGGAGACCCAGTACTTC. Translating it yields CASSADFLVGTGVETQYF.

V and J are TRBV19 and TRBJ1-4; D is uncertain. The CDR3 length is 16 residues. CDR1 and CDR2 (germline): LNHDA, SQIVND (reference sequence). V dropped 6 bases and J dropped 8 bases, with 22 bases sitting between them. The CDR3 sequence: CASRKFAGSSREKLFF. The DNA for the CDR3 is TGTGCCAGTAGGAAGTTTGCGGGTTCGAGTCGGGAAAAACTGTTTTTT.